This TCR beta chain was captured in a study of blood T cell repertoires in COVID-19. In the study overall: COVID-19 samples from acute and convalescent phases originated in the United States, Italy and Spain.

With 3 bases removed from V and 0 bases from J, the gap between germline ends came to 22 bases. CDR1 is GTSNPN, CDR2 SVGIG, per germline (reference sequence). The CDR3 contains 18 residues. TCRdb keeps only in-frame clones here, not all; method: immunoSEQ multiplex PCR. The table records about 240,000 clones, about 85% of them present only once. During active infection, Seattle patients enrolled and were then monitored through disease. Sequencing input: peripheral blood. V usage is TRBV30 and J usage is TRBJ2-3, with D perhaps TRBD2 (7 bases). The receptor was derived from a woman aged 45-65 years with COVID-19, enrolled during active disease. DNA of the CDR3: TGTGCCTGGAGACCCACCCGAGGCGGGGGCCCGAGCACAGATACGCAGTATTTT. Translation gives CAWRPTRGGGPSTDTQYF.